This T cell receptor beta chain came from a study of shared clonotypes between healthy human individuals. Study-level information: For every donor, three CD4 naive, three CD4 memory, two CD8 naive and one CD8 memory plates were used. Study-wide findings and caveats: Relative to their counterparts shared across all four donors, non-shared clonotypes exhibited diminished generation probabilities. Four donors shared about 5% of their naive CD4 clonotypes.

Germline values: CDR1 WNHNN, CDR2 SYGVQD (reference sequence). Deletions cut 6 bases from V and 5 bases from J, with 13 bases between. The CDR3 extends over 13 amino acids. Donors were Caucasian adults residing in Nashville, Tennessee, USA. Notes on this clone: The antigen is undetermined.

TCRdb keeps only in-frame clones here, not all; method: immunoSEQ multiplex PCR. In the table there are some 2.1 million clones, 85% to 95% of which are singletons. The clonotype was recovered from a young man in good health. The sequenced sample consisted of naive CD4+ T cells sorted from blood. As to subset: CD45RA+ positively selected. The V and J genes are TRBV10-1 and TRBJ1-1; perhaps TRBD1 as D (5 bases). The CDR3 DNA is TGCGCCAGCAGACCAGGGTGGTCAACTGAAGCTTTCTTT. It yields the protein CASRPGWSTEAFF.